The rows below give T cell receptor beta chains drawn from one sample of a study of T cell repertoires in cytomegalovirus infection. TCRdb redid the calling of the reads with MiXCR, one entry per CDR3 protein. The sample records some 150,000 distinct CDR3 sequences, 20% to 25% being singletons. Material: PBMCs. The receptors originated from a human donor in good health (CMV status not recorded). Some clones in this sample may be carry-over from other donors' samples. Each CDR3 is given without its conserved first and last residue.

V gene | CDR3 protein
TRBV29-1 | SVEWGGVARSSYNEQF
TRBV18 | ASSPRVLELPSGNTIY
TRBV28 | ASSPPTSYGYT
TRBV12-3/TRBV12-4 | ASSLAGGFNEQF
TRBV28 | ASSLRSGGGNSPLH
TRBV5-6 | ASSYGQDGYT
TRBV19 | ASSRGNSYNEQF
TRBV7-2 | ASSFRDGAYEQY
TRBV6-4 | ASSDSEDSKITDTQY
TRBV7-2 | ASSLRRGFQETQY
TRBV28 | ASSLGHQVEAF
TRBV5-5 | ASSYIQGANTEAF
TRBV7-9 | ASSILEGASSDTQY
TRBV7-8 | ASSLVGGLNEKLF
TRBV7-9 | ASRHALAGKVYEQF
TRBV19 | ASSIRSGTDTQY